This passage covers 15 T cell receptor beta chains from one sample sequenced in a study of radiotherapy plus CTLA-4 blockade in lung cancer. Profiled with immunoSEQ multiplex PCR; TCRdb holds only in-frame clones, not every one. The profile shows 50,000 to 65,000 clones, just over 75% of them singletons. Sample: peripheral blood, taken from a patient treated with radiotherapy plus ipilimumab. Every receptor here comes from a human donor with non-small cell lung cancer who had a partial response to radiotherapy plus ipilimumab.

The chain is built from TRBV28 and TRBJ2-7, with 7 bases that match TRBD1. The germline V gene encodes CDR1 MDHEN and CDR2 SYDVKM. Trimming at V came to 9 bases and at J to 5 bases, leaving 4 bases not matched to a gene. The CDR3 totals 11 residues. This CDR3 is CASIGGHEQYF. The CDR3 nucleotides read TGTGCCAGTATAGGGGGCCACGAGCAGTACTTC.

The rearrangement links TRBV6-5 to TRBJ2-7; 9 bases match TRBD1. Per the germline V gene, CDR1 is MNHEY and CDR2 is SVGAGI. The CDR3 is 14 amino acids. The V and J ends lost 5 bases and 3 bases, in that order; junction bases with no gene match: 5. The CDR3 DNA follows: TGTGCCAGCAGTAGACCGGGACAGGGCTACGAGCAGTACTTC. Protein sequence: CASSRPGQGYEQYF.

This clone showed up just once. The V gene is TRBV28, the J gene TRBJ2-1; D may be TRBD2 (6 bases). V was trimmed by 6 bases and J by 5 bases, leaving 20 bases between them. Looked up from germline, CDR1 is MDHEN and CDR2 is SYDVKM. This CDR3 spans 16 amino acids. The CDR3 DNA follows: TGTGCCAGCAGCCGAATCGGGCGGGGTGTTAACAATGAGCAGTTCTTC. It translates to CASSRIGRGVNNEQFF.

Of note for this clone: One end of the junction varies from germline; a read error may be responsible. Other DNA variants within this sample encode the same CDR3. The CDR3 loop reads CASSSGNIEKLFF. The CDR3 DNA reads as TGTGCCAGCAGCTCCGGGAACATTGAAAAACTATTTTTT. The chain joins TRBV11-2 to TRBJ1-4; D gene uncertain. Germline V lookup: CDR1 SGHAT, CDR2 FQNNGV. This CDR3 has 13 residues.

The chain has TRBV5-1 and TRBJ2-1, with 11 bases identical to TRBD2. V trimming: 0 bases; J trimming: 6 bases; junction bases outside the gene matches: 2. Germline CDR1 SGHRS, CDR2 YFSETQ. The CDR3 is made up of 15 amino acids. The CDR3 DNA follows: TGCGCCAGCAGCTTGGGACTAGCGGGACTCAATGAGCAGTTCTTC. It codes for CASSLGLAGLNEQFF.

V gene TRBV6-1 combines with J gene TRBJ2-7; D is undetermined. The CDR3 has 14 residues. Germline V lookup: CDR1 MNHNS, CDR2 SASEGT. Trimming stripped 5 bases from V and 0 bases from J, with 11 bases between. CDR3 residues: CASSFWAGSYEQYF. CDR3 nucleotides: TGTGCCAGCAGTTTTTGGGCAGGCTCCTACGAGCAGTACTTC.

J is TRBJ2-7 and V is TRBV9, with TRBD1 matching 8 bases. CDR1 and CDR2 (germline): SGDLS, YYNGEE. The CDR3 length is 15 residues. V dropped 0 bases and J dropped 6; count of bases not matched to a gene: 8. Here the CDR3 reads CASSVAPTGGGEQYF. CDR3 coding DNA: TGTGCCAGCAGCGTAGCTCCCACAGGGGGAGGCGAGCAGTACTTC.

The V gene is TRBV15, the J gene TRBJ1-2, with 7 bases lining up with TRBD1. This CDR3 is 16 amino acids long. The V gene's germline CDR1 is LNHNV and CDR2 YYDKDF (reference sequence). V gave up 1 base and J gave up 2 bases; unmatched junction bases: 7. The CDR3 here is CATSRVEGAGNYGYTF. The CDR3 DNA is TGTGCCACCAGCAGAGTCGAGGGGGCAGGGAACTATGGCTACACCTTC.

CDR3 coding DNA: TGTGCCAGCAGTATGGGTGGGGGGGCGACCACAGATACGCAGTATTTT. This encodes CASSMGGGATTDTQYF. The rearrangement links TRBV6-4 to TRBJ2-3; weak D call: TRBD2 (7 bases). Germline CDR1 MRHNA, CDR2 SNTAGT. This CDR3 spans 16 amino acids. Trimming took 5 bases from V and 2 from J, leaving 17 bases between them.

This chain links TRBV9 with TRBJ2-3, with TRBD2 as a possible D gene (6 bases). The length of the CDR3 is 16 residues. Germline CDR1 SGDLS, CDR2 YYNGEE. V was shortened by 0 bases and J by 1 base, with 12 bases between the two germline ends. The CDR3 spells CASSVAGGLRTDTQYF. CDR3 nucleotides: TGTGCCAGCAGCGTAGCTGGGGGACTCCGCACAGATACGCAGTATTTT.

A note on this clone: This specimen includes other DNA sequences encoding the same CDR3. CDR3 in DNA: TGTGCCAGCAGTTACTCCTGGGGGGACACCGGGGAGCTGTTTTTT. Its translation is CASSYSWGDTGELFF. The J gene is TRBJ2-2, the V gene TRBV6-5; weak D call: TRBD2 (6 bases). With 0 bases removed from V and 3 bases from J, the gap between germline ends came to 8 bases. This CDR3 is 15 amino acids long. CDR1 is MNHEY and CDR2 is SVGAGI in the germline V gene.

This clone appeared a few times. The CDR3 sequence is CASSGRTGGQETQYF. The CDR3, as DNA: TGTGCCAGTAGTGGACGGACAGGGGGGCAAGAGACCCAGTACTTC. The chain uses TRBV19 and TRBJ2-5, with 10 bases identical to TRBD1. Trimming removed 5 bases from V and 2 bases from J; junction bases left unmatched: 5. Germline CDR1 LNHDA, CDR2 SQIVND (reference sequence). CDR3 length: 15 amino acids.

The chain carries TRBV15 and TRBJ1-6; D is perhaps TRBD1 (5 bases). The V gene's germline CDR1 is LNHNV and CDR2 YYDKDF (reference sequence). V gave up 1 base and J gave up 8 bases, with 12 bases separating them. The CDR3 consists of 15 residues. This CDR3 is CATSRGTGGDSPLHF. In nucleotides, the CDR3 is TGTGCCACCAGCAGAGGTACAGGTGGGGATTCACCCCTCCACTTT.

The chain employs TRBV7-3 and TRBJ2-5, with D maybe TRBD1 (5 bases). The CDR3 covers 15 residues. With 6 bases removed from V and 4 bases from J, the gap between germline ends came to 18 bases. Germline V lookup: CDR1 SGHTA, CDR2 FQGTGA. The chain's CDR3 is CASRDRQGIRETQYF. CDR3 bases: TGTGCCAGCAGGGACCGCCAGGGAATTCGAGAGACCCAGTACTTC.

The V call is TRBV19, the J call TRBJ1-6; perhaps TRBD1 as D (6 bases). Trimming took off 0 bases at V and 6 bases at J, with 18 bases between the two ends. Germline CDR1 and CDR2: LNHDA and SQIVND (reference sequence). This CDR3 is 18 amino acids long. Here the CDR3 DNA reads TGTGCCAGTAGTATAGATCGGCGAAGGACAGCCATTAATTCACCCCTCCACTTT. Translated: CASSIDRRRTAINSPLHF.